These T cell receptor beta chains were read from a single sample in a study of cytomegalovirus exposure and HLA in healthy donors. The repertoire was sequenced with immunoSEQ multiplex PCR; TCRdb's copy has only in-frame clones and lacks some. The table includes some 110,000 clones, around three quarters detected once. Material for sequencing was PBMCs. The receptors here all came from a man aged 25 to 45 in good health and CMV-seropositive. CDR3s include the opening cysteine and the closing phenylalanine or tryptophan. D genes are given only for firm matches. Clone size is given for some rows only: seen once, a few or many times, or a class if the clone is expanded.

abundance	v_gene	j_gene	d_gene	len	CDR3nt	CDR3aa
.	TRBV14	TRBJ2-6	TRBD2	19	TGTGCCAGCAACCCCCTCTACGGGACTAGCTTGTCTGGGGCCAACGGCCTGACTTTC	CASNPLYGTSLSGANGLTF
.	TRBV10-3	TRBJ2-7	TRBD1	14	TGTGCCATCAGTAGGGACAGGGAGGGCTACGAGCAGTACTTC	CAISRDREGYEQYF
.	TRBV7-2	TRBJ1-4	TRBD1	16	TGTGCCAGCAGCTTAGGGGACAGGGGGCGCAATGAAAAACTGTTTTTT	CASSLGDRGRNEKLFF
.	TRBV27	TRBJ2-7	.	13	TGTGCCAGCAGTTTCACGATCCGGGGAGATCATCACTTC	CASSFTIRGDHHF
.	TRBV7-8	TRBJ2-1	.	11	TGTGCCAGCAGCTCCGTCGATGAGCAGTTCTTC	CASSSVDEQFF
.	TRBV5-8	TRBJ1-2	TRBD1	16	TGTGCCAGCAGCTTGGAAAGACAGGACAGGCCCTATGGCTACACCTTC	CASSLERQDRPYGYTF
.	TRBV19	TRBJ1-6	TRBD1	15	TGTGCCAGTAGCACAGGGGGCTCCTATAATTCACCCCTCCACTTT	CASSTGGSYNSPLHF
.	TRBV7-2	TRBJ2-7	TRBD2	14	TGTGCCAGCAGCCCGCGGGGACTAGCCTACGAGCAGTACTTC	CASSPRGLAYEQYF
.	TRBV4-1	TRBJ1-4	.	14	TGCGCCAGCAGCCAAGATAACAGGGTAGAAAAACTGTTTTTT	CASSQDNRVEKLFF
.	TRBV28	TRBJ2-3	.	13	TGTGCCAGCTCTTCTAGCGAACCCAATACGCAGTATTTT	CASSSSEPNTQYF
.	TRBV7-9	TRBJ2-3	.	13	TGTGCCAGCAGCCCCCTGAGGGGGGGTGACAGGTATTTT	CASSPLRGGDRYF
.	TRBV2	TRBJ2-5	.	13	TGTGCCAGCAGTGTCGACAGGAAAGAGACCCAGTACTTC	CASSVDRKETQYF
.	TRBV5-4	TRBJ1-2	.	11	TGTGCCAGCAGCGGCGGCTATGGCTACACCTTC	CASSGGYGYTF
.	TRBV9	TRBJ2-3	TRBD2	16	TGTGCCAGCAGCTCTGGAGCGGGAGGGAGCACAGATACGCAGTATTTT	CASSSGAGGSTDTQYF
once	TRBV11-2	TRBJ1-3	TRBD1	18	TGTGCCAGCAGCTTTACTCCAACGACAGGGGGCTTAGGAAACACCATATATTTT	CASSFTPTTGGLGNTIYF
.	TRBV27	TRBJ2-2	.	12	TGTGCCAGCAGCCCACTCGCCGGGGAGCTGTTTTTT	CASSPLAGELFF
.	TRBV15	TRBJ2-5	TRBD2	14	TGTGCCACCGCGGCGGGGGGTGAACAAGAGACCCAGTACTTC	CATAAGGEQETQYF
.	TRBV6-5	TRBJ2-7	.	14	TGTGCCAGCAGCCCGGTGGGGGGAGGCTACGAGCAGTACTTC	CASSPVGGGYEQYF
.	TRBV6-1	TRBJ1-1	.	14	TGTGCCAGCAAGGTTGGGGCAGGGAACACTGAAGCTTTCTTT	CASKVGAGNTEAFF
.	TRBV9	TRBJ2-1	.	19	TGTGCCAGCAGCGTCCCATCGGAGGAGGGCCTACACTCCGGCAATGAGCAGTTCTTC	CASSVPSEEGLHSGNEQFF
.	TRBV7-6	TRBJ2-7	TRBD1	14	TGTGCCAGCAGCTTGACAGGGGGGAAGGGGGAGCAGTACTTC	CASSLTGGKGEQYF
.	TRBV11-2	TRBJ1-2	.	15	TGTGCCAGCAGCCGACCCAGGATTTGGCCGAATGGCTACACCTTC	CASSRPRIWPNGYTF
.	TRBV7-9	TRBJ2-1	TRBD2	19	TGTGCCAGCAGCATACTACCGGGACTAGCGGGAGTTCGCGACAATGAGCAGTTCTTC	CASSILPGLAGVRDNEQFF
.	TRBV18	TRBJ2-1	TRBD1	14	TGTGCCAGCTCGCGAATCACAGGGGTGAGGGAGCAGTTCTTC	CASSRITGVREQFF
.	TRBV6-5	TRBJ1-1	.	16	TGTGCCAGCAGTTCCGCCTCACGAGGAGGGAACACTGAAGCTTTCTTT	CASSSASRGGNTEAFF
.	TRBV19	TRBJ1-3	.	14	TGTGCCAGTACCTCCGGGTCTACTAGAAACACCATATATTTT	CASTSGSTRNTIYF
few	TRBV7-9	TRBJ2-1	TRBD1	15	TGTTCCAGCAGCTTCGGACAGGGGGCCGGGAATGAGCAGTTCTTC	CSSSFGQGAGNEQFF
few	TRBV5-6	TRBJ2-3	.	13	TGTGCCAGCAGCTTGGAGGACAGAGATACGCAGTATTTT	CASSLEDRDTQYF
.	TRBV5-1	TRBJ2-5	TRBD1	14	TGCGCCAGCAGGGCACAGGGGTCCCAAGAGACCCAGTACTTC	CASRAQGSQETQYF